This entry lists 7 T cell receptor beta chains sequenced from one sample in a study of regulatory T cells in long-lasting Graves disease. Sample time point: persistent/refractory GD, antithyroid drugs over 5 years with positive TRAb. Making the TCR library involved RNA that had been extracted from PBMCs. In building TCR beta libraries, iRepertoire HTBI primers were used together with Arm-PCR of CDR3 regions. TCRdb re-derived calls from the multiplex PCR reads in MiXCR, one entry per CDR3 protein. The profile shows around 460,000 distinct CDR3 sequences, roughly 21% of them singletons. Sample: peripheral blood mononuclear cells (PBMCs), taken when the disease was refractory, from a patient treated with antithyroid drugs. The receptors come from a female donor with Graves disease.

This clonotype was counted at least ten times. The chain links TRBV6-1 to TRBJ1-2; D gene uncertain. CDR3 length: 14 residues. Trimming took off 6 bases at V and 8 bases at J, with 19 bases between the two ends. The germline V gene has CDR1 MNHNS and CDR2 SASEGT. CDR3 loop: CASRPPRGFGGYTF. For the CDR3, the DNA is TGTGCCAGCAGACCCCCCAGAGGGTTCGGCGGCTACACCTTC.

The chain recombines TRBV6-6 with TRBJ2-7; 11 positions agree with TRBD1. The CDR3 totals 16 residues. Germline V lookup: CDR1 MNHNY, CDR2 SVGAGI (reference sequence). With V trimmed by 0 bases and J by 4 bases, 5 bases remained unmatched. The CDR3 region is CASSYSGTGGFYEQYF. The CDR3 DNA follows: TGTGCCAGCAGTTACTCCGGGACAGGGGGTTTTTACGAGCAGTACTTC.

This rearrangement joins TRBV6-1 to TRBJ1-5; D is unresolved. Germline-derived CDR1 and CDR2 are MNHNS and SASEGT. The CDR3 has 16 residues. The V end was cut by 2 bases, the J end by 0 bases, with 11 bases between. CDR3 sequence: CASSEWQEDSNQPQHF. The CDR3 DNA reads TGTGCCAGCAGTGAATGGCAGGAGGATAGCAATCAGCCCCAGCATTTT.

Of note for this clonotype: Possible read error: a much larger clone is one base away. This chain links TRBV20-1 with TRBJ1-4; D uncertain. Deletions cut 5 bases from V and 3 bases from J, with 16 bases between. Germline CDR1 reads DFQATT; CDR2 reads SNEGSKA (reference sequence). The CDR3 totals 15 residues. This chain's CDR3 is CSAPASGISNEKLFF. The CDR3 DNA is TGCAGTGCTCCCGCCTCCGGGATATCTAATGAAAAACTGTTTTTT.

The chain links TRBV5-1 to TRBJ1-6; a possible D gene is TRBD1 (6 bases). CDR1 and CDR2 from the germline V gene are SGHRS and YFSETQ. V was pared by 4 bases and J by 8 bases, with 13 bases between. CDR3 size: 14 residues. Here the CDR3 reads CASSGPGVDSPLHF. The CDR3 bases are TGCGCCAGCAGCGGGCCAGGGGTGGATTCACCCCTCCACTTT.

The rearrangement joins TRBV4-1 to TRBJ2-5, with D possibly TRBD2 on 6 matching bases. The V gene's germline CDR1 is MGHRA and CDR2 YSYEKL. Trimming took 1 base from V and 9 from J, leaving 9 bases between them. The CDR3 is 12 amino acids. The CDR3 coding sequence is TGCGCCAGCAGCCAAGTTGGGGGGTCCCAGTACTTC. Protein product: CASSQVGGSQYF.

The J gene is TRBJ1-5, the V gene TRBV5-1; 9 nucleotides match TRBD1. This CDR3 has 19 amino acids. V lost 5 bases to trimming and J lost 2 bases; unmatched junction nucleotides: 17. Germline CDR1 SGHRS, CDR2 YFSETQ. The CDR3: CASSSATGTGSIGNQPQHF. In nucleotides, the CDR3 is TGCGCCAGCAGTTCCGCTACCGGGACAGGGTCAATAGGCAATCAGCCCCAGCATTTT.